A single sample gave rise to the 14 T cell receptor beta chains below, sequenced in a study of blood T cells in healthy people across ages. Together with a sample-barcoded 5' primer, a J-beta primer mix was included in a second PCR lasting about 6 to 11 cycles. One entry per CDR3 protein, called by TCRdb with MiXCR from the 5' RACE reads. The sample holds about 640,000 distinct CDR3 sequences; around 54% are singletons and the top ten take roughly 34%. Input material: blood. Source of these receptors: a man in his 60s in good health.

J is TRBJ1-5 and V is TRBV5-6; 7 bases line up with TRBD1. Germline CDR1 SGHDT, CDR2 YYEEEE. J was trimmed by 7 bases and V by 4 bases; bases with no gene match: 5. The CDR3 has 13 residues. The CDR3 coding sequence is TGTGCCAGCAGCACAGACAGGGAACAGCCCCAGCATTTT. This sequence encodes CASSTDREQPQHF. Drawing the rest from reference TRBV5-6 and TRBJ1-5, the complete variable domain is DAGVTQSPTHLIKTRGQQVTLRCSPKSGHDTVSWYQQALGQGPQFIFQYYEEEERQRGNFPDRFSGHQFPNYSSELNVNALLLGDSALYLCASSTDREQPQHFGDGTRLSIL.

This clonotype was counted only a few times. The J gene is TRBJ2-7, the V gene TRBV29-1; D unresolved. V was shortened by 4 bases and J by 3 bases, with 10 bases between the two germline ends. The germline CDR1 and CDR2 sequences are SQVTM and ANQGSEA. The length of the CDR3 is 12 residues. CDR3 loop: CSVGQKVYEQYF. The CDR3 region has the DNA TGCAGCGTTGGGCAGAAAGTCTACGAGCAGTACTTC.

In its sample, this clonotype was seen once. The chain links TRBV7-2 to TRBJ2-7; 8 bases map to TRBD1. Matching the DNA end better, TRBJ2-5 makes the J call doubtful. CDR3 length: 15 residues. Germline assignment: CDR1 SGHTA and CDR2 FQGNSA. Written as DNA, the CDR3 is TGTGCCAGCAGCTCAAGGACAGGGAGAGCCGAGACCCAGTACTTC. Protein sequence: CASSSRTGRAETQYF.

This clonotype was observed many times. This rearrangement joins TRBV29-1 to TRBJ2-7, with D perhaps assigned TRBD1 or TRBD2 (5 bases each). The V end lost 6 bases, the J end lost 1 base, and 16 bases lay between the germline ends. Germline loops: CDR1 SQVTM, CDR2 ANQGSEA. This CDR3 spans 14 amino acids. The CDR3 nucleotides are TGCAGCGTGGATACCGGGACCTATTCCTACGAGCAGTACTTC. It codes for CSVDTGTYSYEQYF.

This clonotype was seen only a few times. The rearrangement links TRBV25-1 to TRBJ2-3; D call uncertain. Trimming took 2 bases from V and 2 from J, leaving 8 bases between them. The length of the CDR3 is 14 residues. Per germline, CDR1 MGHDK and CDR2 SYGVNS. The DNA for the CDR3 is TGTGCCAGCAGTGAACGGGTCGCCACAGATACGCAGTATTTT. Amino acid sequence: CASSERVATDTQYF.

This clonotype occurred a few times. The chain's CDR3 is CASSHLWVSDGYTF. The CDR3 region has the DNA TGTGCCAGCAGCCATCTCTGGGTGTCGGATGGCTACACCTTC. J is TRBJ1-2 and V is TRBV14; D gene ambiguous. This CDR3 has 14 amino acids. Germline V gene data show CDR1 as SGHDN and CDR2 as FVKESK. V was trimmed by 3 bases and J by 6 bases, leaving 14 bases between them.

This chain uses TRBV3-1 with TRBJ2-1; D tentatively fits TRBD1 or TRBD2 (5 bases each). Germline V gene sequence: CDR1 LGHDT, CDR2 YNNKEL (reference sequence). Trimming removed 0 bases from V and 7 bases from J, with 10 bases in between. The CDR3 contains 14 residues. The CDR3 loop reads CASSQDGTVNEQFF. The CDR3 region has the DNA TGTGCCAGCAGCCAAGACGGGACCGTTAATGAGCAGTTCTTC.

The chain links TRBV2 to TRBJ2-3, with D maybe TRBD2 (5 bases). The V gene lost 8 bases and the J gene lost 1 base, with 13 bases spanning the gap. The CDR3 spans 14 residues. Per germline, CDR1 SNHLY and CDR2 FYNNEI. The DNA of the CDR3 is TGTGCCAGCCAACTAGTGATGGGCACAGATACGCAGTATTTT. Its translation: CASQLVMGTDTQYF.

The chain joins TRBV4-1 to TRBJ2-7, with a possible D match to TRBD1 (6 bases). Germline-derived CDR1 and CDR2 are MGHRA and YSYEKL. Deletions cut 1 base from V and 0 bases from J, with 13 bases between. The CDR3 runs 16 residues. The CDR3 bases are TGCGCCAGCAGCCAAGCCCGGACAGAAGCCTCCTACGAGCAGTACTTC. It codes for CASSQARTEASYEQYF.

This chain joins TRBV12-3 or TRBV12-4 and TRBJ2-3; 10 bases are shared with TRBD2. V dropped 8 bases and J dropped 3; count of bases not matched to a gene: 11. The CDR3 has 16 residues. CDR3 region: CASDTESGGATDTQYF. The DNA of the CDR3 is TGTGCCAGCGATACTGAGAGCGGGGGGGCAACAGATACGCAGTATTTT.

This chain connects TRBV5-1 to TRBJ2-4, with D possibly TRBD2 on 6 matching bases. The CDR3 consists of 14 residues. From germline, CDR1 is SGHRS and CDR2 YFSETQ. V was cut by 4 bases and J by 2 bases, with 10 bases left in between. As DNA, the CDR3 is TGCGCCAGCAGCGGCGGAGGGACCAAAAACATTCAGTACTTC. This codes for CASSGGGTKNIQYF.

The chain uses TRBV7-8 and TRBJ2-1; weak D call: TRBD2 (7 bases). The CDR3 consists of 15 residues. V lost 2 bases, J lost 5 bases, and 13 bases lay in between. Looked up from germline, CDR1 is SGHVS and CDR2 is FQNEAQ. The CDR3 protein is CASSLTGGLDNEQFF. The CDR3 DNA sequence: TGTGCCAGCAGCTTAACCGGGGGGCTCGACAATGAGCAGTTCTTC.

Only a few counts were recorded for this clonotype. The chain links TRBV4-1 to TRBJ2-1; 8 positions agree with TRBD2. V trimming: 4 bases; J trimming: 11 bases; junction bases outside the gene matches: 10. Germline values: CDR1 MGHRA, CDR2 YSYEKL. This CDR3 spans 14 amino acids. This chain's CDR3 is CASSPVGRGAQQFF. As DNA, the CDR3 is TGCGCCAGCAGCCCCGTAGGGCGGGGGGCCCAGCAGTTCTTC.

This chain joins TRBV18 and TRBJ1-1, with D tentatively TRBD1 (6 bases). This CDR3 spans 14 amino acids. V dropped 4 bases and J dropped 1 base, with 10 bases sitting between them. Germline V CDR1 and CDR2: KGHSH, LQKENI. CDR3 nucleotides: TGTGCCAGCTCACAGGGGGTCGGGAACACTGAAGCTTTCTTT. Translation: CASSQGVGNTEAFF.